This T cell receptor beta chain was sequenced during a study of blood T cell repertoires in COVID-19. Overall study: From T cells, B-cell-depleted T cells, or PBMCs came the material, which was cDNA or gDNA.

Produced via immunoSEQ multiplex PCR; TCRdb's table is partial and in-frame only. This table has almost 30,000 clones, about 80% appearing once. The receptor's source is a woman in her 70s with acute or convalescent COVID-19. The sample was peripheral blood.

CDR3 in amino acids: CASSLGSGTSETDTQYF. Written as DNA, the CDR3 is TGTGCCAGCAGCTTAGGGTCCGGGACTAGCGAGACAGATACGCAGTATTTT. V usage is TRBV11-3 and J usage is TRBJ2-3; 10 bases align to TRBD2. V lost 1 base, J lost 3 bases, and 7 bases stayed unmatched. Germline V lookup: CDR1 SGHNT, CDR2 YENEEA. CDR3 size: 17 residues.